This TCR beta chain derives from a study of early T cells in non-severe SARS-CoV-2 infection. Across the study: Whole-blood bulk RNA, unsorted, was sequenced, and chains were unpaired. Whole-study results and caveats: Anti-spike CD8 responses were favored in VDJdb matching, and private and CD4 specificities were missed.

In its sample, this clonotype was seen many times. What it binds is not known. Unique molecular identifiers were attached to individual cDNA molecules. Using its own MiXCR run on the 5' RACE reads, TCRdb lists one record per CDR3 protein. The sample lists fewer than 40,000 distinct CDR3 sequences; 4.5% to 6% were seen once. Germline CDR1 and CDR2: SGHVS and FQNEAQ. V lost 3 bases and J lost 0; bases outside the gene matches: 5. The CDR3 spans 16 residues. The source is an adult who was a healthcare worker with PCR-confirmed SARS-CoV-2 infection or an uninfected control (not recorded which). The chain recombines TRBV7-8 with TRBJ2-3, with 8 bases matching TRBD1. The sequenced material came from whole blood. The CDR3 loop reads CASSLDRASSTDTQYF. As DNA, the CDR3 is TGTGCCAGCAGCTTGGACAGGGCCTCTAGCACAGATACGCAGTATTTT.